The TCR beta chain described here comes from a study of blood T cell repertoires in COVID-19. The method was immunoSEQ multiplex PCR; TCRdb's version includes in-frame clones alone and lacks a portion of them. Here the sample spans over 150,000 clones, about four fifths being singletons. Germline values: CDR1 SGHTA, CDR2 FQGNSA. Deletions cut 2 bases from V and 0 bases from J, with 17 bases between. The CDR3 sequence is 18 residues long. Sequenced sample: peripheral blood. This chain links TRBV7-2 with TRBJ1-5; no reliable D call. The TCR sequence derives from a woman in her sixties with acute or convalescent COVID-19. CDR3 sequence: CASSLRGQTFSSNQPQHF. The CDR3 DNA reads TGTGCCAGCAGCTTAAGAGGGCAGACTTTCTCTAGCAATCAGCCCCAGCATTTT.